This is a list of T cell receptor beta chains from one sample in a study of regulatory T cells in long-lasting Graves disease. TCRdb passed the multiplex PCR reads through MiXCR, listing each CDR3 protein once. Among over 350,000 distinct CDR3 sequences listed, 15% were seen once. The sample was also linked to a second study, of T cells in Graves' hyperthyroidism and ophthalmopathy.

Sample: peripheral blood mononuclear cells (PBMCs), taken at new diagnosis, from a patient treated with antithyroid drugs. The receptor source for this set is a woman between 40 and 50 years old with Graves disease. Both conserved end residues are part of each CDR3. The D gene is left open where the match is weak. Clone size is given for some rows only: seen once, a few or many times, or a class if the clone is expanded.

clone size	D gene	V gene	J gene	CDR3 protein	CDR3 DNA
few	TRBD1	TRBV10-3	TRBJ2-2	CAIAGTGGPPTGELFF	TGTGCCATCGCGGGGACAGGGGGCCCCCCCACCGGGGAGCTGTTTTTT
.	.	TRBV7-9	TRBJ2-2	CASSLAGFTGELFF	TGTGCCAGCAGCTTAGCTGGCTTCACCGGGGAGCTGTTTTTT
.	TRBD2	TRBV7-2	TRBJ2-7	CAGSLGLAGVSFSYEQYF	TGTGCCGGCAGCTTAGGACTAGCGGGAGTGAGCTTCTCGTACGAGCAGTACTTC
many	.	TRBV19	TRBJ1-1	CASSNENTEAFF	TGTGCCAGTAGTAACGAGAACACTGAAGCTTTCTTT
many	TRBD1	TRBV11-3	TRBJ2-1	CASSLGQGDYNEQFF	TGTGCCAGCAGCCTGGGACAGGGAGATTACAATGAGCAGTTCTTC
many	.	TRBV27	TRBJ1-2	CASSRPDSGGYTF	TGTGCCAGCAGTCGTCCCGACAGTGGCGGCTACACCTTC
.	.	TRBV7-2	TRBJ2-1	CASSFIPWDEQFF	TGTGCCAGCAGCTTTATTCCGTGGGATGAGCAGTTCTTC
many	.	TRBV18	TRBJ2-7	CASSPPVQGRTYEQYF	TGTGCCAGCTCACCACCTGTACAGGGACGAACCTACGAGCAGTACTTC
many	.	TRBV3-1	TRBJ1-6	CASSRDRNSPLHF	TGTGCCAGCAGCCGGGATCGCAATTCACCCCTCCACTTT
.	TRBD2	TRBV12-3/TRBV12-4	TRBJ2-1	CATPKQGLAGDEQFF	TGTGCCACCCCAAAACAGGGACTAGCGGGGGATGAGCAGTTCTTC
.	TRBD2	TRBV20-1	TRBJ2-1	CSARDVIGLAGENEQFF	TGCAGTGCTAGAGATGTTATAGGACTAGCGGGAGAAAATGAGCAGTTCTTC
many	TRBD2	TRBV7-9	TRBJ2-1	CASSQTSGINEQFF	TGTGCCAGCAGCCAAACTAGCGGGATCAATGAGCAGTTCTTC
many	TRBD1	TRBV2	TRBJ1-2	CASSEGDSYGYTF	TGTGCCAGCAGTGAAGGGGACAGTTATGGCTACACCTTC
many	.	TRBV15	TRBJ2-5	CATSRDRQQETQYF	TGTGCCACCAGCAGAGATCGCCAGCAAGAGACCCAGTACTTC
.	.	TRBV18	TRBJ2-1	CASSPGQTHYNEQFF	TGTGCCAGCTCACCCGGGCAAACCCACTACAATGAGCAGTTCTTC
many	TRBD2	TRBV24-1	TRBJ2-2	CATSDPSGEHTGELFF	TGTGCCACCAGTGACCCTAGCGGCGAACACACCGGGGAGCTGTTTTTT
many	TRBD1	TRBV10-1	TRBJ2-3	CASSVGQGVLDTQYF	TGCGCCAGCAGTGTGGGACAGGGTGTCTTAGATACGCAGTATTTT
.	TRBD2	TRBV2	TRBJ2-7	CASSEVGRAYSYEQYF	TGTGCCAGCAGTGAAGTTGGGAGGGCTTACTCCTACGAGCAGTACTTC
.	TRBD1	TRBV20-1	TRBJ2-5	CSAPESGQGQETQYF	TGCAGCGCTCCCGAGTCCGGACAGGGGCAAGAGACCCAGTACTTC
many	TRBD2	TRBV12-5	TRBJ2-1	CASGLVLAGGRIPSYNEQFF	TGTGCTAGTGGTTTGGTACTAGCGGGAGGACGAATTCCCTCCTACAATGAGCAGTTCTTC
many	.	TRBV20-1	TRBJ2-3	CSARNGSGITGTTDTQYF	TGCAGTGCTAGAAACGGGAGTGGCATTACCGGCACCACAGATACGCAGTATTTT
.	.	TRBV6-6	TRBJ1-5	CASSYSSRGDQPQHF	TGTGCCAGCAGTTACTCGAGCAGGGGAGATCAGCCCCAGCATTTT
.	TRBD2	TRBV20-1	TRBJ2-1	CSASQTSGGAYNEQFF	TGCAGTGCTAGCCAAACTAGCGGGGGCGCCTACAATGAGCAGTTCTTC
few	.	TRBV4-2	TRBJ2-7	CASSQDPGSYEQYF	TGTGCCAGCAGCCAAGATCCGGGTTCCTACGAGCAGTACTTC
.	TRBD1	TRBV20-1	TRBJ1-2	CSARGQGELIGYTF	TGCAGTGCTAGAGGACAGGGCGAACTTATCGGCTACACCTTC
few	.	TRBV29-1	TRBJ1-4	CSVGGVEGSRSEKLFF	TGCAGCGTTGGGGGAGTGGAAGGATCCAGGAGTGAAAAACTGTTTTTT
few	TRBD2	TRBV24-1	TRBJ2-3	CATSEWISGSSDTQYF	TGTGCCACCAGTGAATGGATTAGCGGGAGTTCAGATACGCAGTATTTT
many	TRBD2	TRBV19	TRBJ2-1	CASSIGPGGPGNEQFF	TGTGCCAGTAGTATAGGCCCGGGAGGGCCGGGGAATGAGCAGTTCTTC
few	TRBD2	TRBV28	TRBJ2-7	CASSPGTSGSFNEQYF	TGTGCCAGCAGTCCCGGGACTAGCGGGAGTTTTAACGAGCAGTACTTC
many	.	TRBV11-3	TRBJ2-7	CASSQGGSEQYF	TGTGCCAGCAGTCAAGGGGGGAGCGAGCAGTACTTC
few	TRBD2	TRBV19	TRBJ2-1	CASSLSLAGLGDLNEQFF	TGTGCCAGTAGCCTATCTCTAGCGGGACTAGGGGACCTCAATGAGCAGTTCTTC
many	.	TRBV18	TRBJ2-5	CASSSQQETQYF	TGTGCCAGCTCATCCCAACAAGAGACCCAGTACTTC
many	.	TRBV12-3/TRBV12-4	TRBJ2-1	CASSSLTGVVVNEQFF	TGTGCCAGCAGTTCCTTAACAGGAGTAGTGGTAAATGAGCAGTTCTTC
many	TRBD2	TRBV27	TRBJ2-5	CASSSRLAGVEETQYF	TGTGCCAGCAGTTCCAGGCTAGCGGGAGTCGAGGAGACCCAGTACTTC
.	.	TRBV19	TRBJ1-4	CASSTGRLREKLFF	TGTGCCAGTAGCACCGGGAGGCTAAGGGAAAAACTGTTTTTT
many	.	TRBV18	TRBJ2-1	CASSPSNNEQFF	TGTGCCAGCTCACCGTCAAACAATGAGCAGTTCTTC
.	.	TRBV3-1	TRBJ2-3	CASSQRGLGTDTQYF	TGTGCCAGCAGCCAGAGGGGACTGGGCACAGATACGCAGTATTTT
many	.	TRBV7-2	TRBJ1-1	CASSSPRGEAFF	TGTGCCAGCAGCTCCCCTCGGGGAGAAGCTTTCTTT
.	.	TRBV3-1	TRBJ2-6	CASSKKDRANVLTF	TGTGCCAGCAGCAAAAAAGATAGGGCCAACGTCCTGACTTTC
many	.	TRBV5-1	TRBJ1-2	CASSLMRQSTANYGYTF	TGCGCCAGCAGCTTGATGCGACAGTCTACTGCTAACTATGGCTACACCTTC
few	TRBD1	TRBV9	TRBJ2-5	CASSVEEGAEKTQYF	TGTGCCAGCAGCGTAGAAGAGGGGGCGGAAAAGACCCAGTACTTC
.	.	TRBV20-1	TRBJ2-7	CSARDRSGIPYEQYF	TGCAGTGCTAGAGATCGTAGCGGTATCCCCTACGAGCAGTACTTC
many	.	TRBV6-1	TRBJ2-5	CASSGTGSQETQYF	TGTGCCAGCAGTGGGACTGGATCCCAAGAGACCCAGTACTTC
few	.	TRBV27	TRBJ2-3	CASSSLQLAPTDTQYF	TGTGCCAGCAGTTCTCTACAACTAGCCCCCACAGATACGCAGTATTTT
many	TRBD2	TRBV7-2	TRBJ2-3	CASGTSGSTDTQYF	TGTGCCAGCGGGACTAGCGGGAGCACAGATACGCAGTATTTT
.	.	TRBV6-2/TRBV6-3	TRBJ2-5	CASNDLRGVETQYF	TGTGCCAGCAACGACCTCAGGGGTGTGGAGACCCAGTACTTC
many	.	TRBV20-1	TRBJ1-1	CSAWGGYPPVAFF	TGCAGTGCATGGGGGGGGTACCCGCCCGTCGCTTTCTTT
many	.	TRBV2	TRBJ2-1	CASTQARGSNEQFF	TGTGCCAGCACCCAAGCACGGGGGAGCAATGAGCAGTTCTTC
.	.	TRBV19	TRBJ1-1	CASTSGYLNTEAFF	TGTGCCAGTACTTCAGGGTATCTGAACACTGAAGCTTTCTTT
many	.	TRBV11-3	TRBJ1-1	CASSLDWNTEAFF	TGTGCCAGCAGCCTCGACTGGAACACTGAAGCTTTCTTT
.	.	TRBV20-1	TRBJ2-7	CSARDLMEQYF	TGCAGTGCTAGAGATCTAATGGAGCAGTACTTC
many	TRBD1	TRBV24-1	TRBJ2-1	CATSETGQGDNEQFF	TGTGCCACCAGTGAGACCGGACAGGGAGACAATGAGCAGTTCTTC
many	.	TRBV6-1	TRBJ2-7	CASSPTGHPYEQYF	TGTGCCAGCAGCCCAACGGGACACCCCTACGAGCAGTACTTC